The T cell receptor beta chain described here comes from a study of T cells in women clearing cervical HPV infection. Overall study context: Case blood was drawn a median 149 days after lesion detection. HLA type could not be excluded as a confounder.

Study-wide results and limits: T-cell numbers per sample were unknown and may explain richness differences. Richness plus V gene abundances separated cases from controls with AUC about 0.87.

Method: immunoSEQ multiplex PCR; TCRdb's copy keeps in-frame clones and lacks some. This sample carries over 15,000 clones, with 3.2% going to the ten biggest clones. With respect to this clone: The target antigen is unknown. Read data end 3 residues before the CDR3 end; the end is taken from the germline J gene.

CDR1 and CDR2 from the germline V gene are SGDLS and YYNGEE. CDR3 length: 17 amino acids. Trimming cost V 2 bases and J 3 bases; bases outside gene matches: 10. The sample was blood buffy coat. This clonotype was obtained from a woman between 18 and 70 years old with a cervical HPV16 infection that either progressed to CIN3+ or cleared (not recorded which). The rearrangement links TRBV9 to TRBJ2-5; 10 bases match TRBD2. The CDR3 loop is CASSVLAGGLGKETQYF. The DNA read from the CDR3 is TGTGCCAGCAGCGTCTTAGCGGGGGGCCTCGGAAAAGAGACC.